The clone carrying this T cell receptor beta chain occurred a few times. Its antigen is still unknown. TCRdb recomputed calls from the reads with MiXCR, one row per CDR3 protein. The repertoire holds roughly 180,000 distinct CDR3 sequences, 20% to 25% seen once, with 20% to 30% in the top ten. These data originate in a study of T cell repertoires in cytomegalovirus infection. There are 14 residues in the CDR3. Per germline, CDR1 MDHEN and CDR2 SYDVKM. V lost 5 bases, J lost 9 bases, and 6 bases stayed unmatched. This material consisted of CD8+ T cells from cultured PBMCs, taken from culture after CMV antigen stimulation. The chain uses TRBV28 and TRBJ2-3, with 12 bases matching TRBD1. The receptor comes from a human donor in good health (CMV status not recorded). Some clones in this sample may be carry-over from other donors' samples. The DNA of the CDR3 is TGTGCCAGCAGTCCGGGACAGGGGGCAAGCACGCAGTATTTT. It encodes CASSPGQGASTQYF.